This T cell receptor beta chain was recovered during a study of PD-1 blockade in classical Hodgkin lymphoma. Patients all relapsed after autologous stem cell transplantation, and there was variation in brentuximab vedotin exposure. Findings and limits, study-wide: Reasons behind the repertoire differences stay unclear, perhaps disease activity or earlier therapy.

Germline V CDR1 and CDR2: KGHSH, LQKENI. Trimming cost V 3 bases and J 0 bases, with 22 bases left between them. CDR3 length equals 19 residues. As concerns this clone: Its antigen is still unknown.

Clones were sequenced by immunoSEQ multiplex PCR, and TCRdb holds only the in-frame ones, with some missing. This sample yields approximately 58,000 clones, of which less than 95% are seen a single time; roughly a tenth belongs to the top ten. This sequence was found in a human donor with classical Hodgkin lymphoma. V usage is TRBV18 and J usage is TRBJ2-3; the D gene is possibly TRBD2 (5 bases). The starting material was peripheral blood mononuclear cells (PBMCs), obtained before the second cycle of nivolumab. The CDR3 is CASSPGLPTRFQSTDTQYF. CDR3 nucleotides: TGTGCCAGCTCACCCGGACTGCCAACAAGGTTCCAAAGCACAGATACGCAGTATTTT.